This T cell receptor (beta chain) came from a study of low-dose radiotherapy and immunotherapy resistance in tumors. Study as a whole: Members of Cohort 2 were treated with 1 Gy per fraction every two weeks; their total was 13 Gy over 26 weeks. Intravenous nivolumab 240 mg every two weeks plus ipilimumab 1 mg/kg every six weeks was given to patients.

Indicated time point: before trial treatment. Those who qualified had advanced solid tumors (lacking tumor-infiltrating lymphocytes). This CDR3 is 13 amino acids long. With 7 bases removed from V and 1 base from J, the gap between germline ends came to 10 bases. Germline V CDR1 and CDR2: SNHLY, FYNNEI. The table lists this clonotype with many counts. Both a constant-region primer and a V-primer adapter served to amplify TCRs across roughly 20 PCR cycles. Each CDR3 protein is one row after TCRdb ran MiXCR on the reads. Of about 46,000 distinct CDR3 sequences listed, roughly 12% are singletons. This TCR was recovered from a female donor with ovarian cancer. The rearrangement joins TRBV2 to TRBJ1-1; D is undetermined. This specimen consisted of PBMCs, obtained before treatment. As DNA, the CDR3 is TGTGCCAGCAATCCTCTGTCGAACACTGAAGCTTTCTTT. Translating it yields CASNPLSNTEAFF.